This T cell receptor beta chain was sequenced in a study of cytomegalovirus exposure and HLA in healthy donors. The primer mix had 60 Vbeta and 13 Jbeta primers. Assay: immunoSEQ multiplex PCR; the TCRdb copy retains only in-frame clones and omits some. Of approximately 150,000 clones listed, roughly three fifths are singletons. Trimming pared 0 bases from V and 7 bases from J, leaving 5 bases between. Per germline, CDR1 SGDLS and CDR2 YYNGEE. This CDR3 is built from 13 residues. On this clone: Its antigen is unknown.

Whole-study findings and limits: It is likely that the observed cluster of highly shared sequence variants was a sequencing artifact. In a later analysis, HLA-C alleles had the fewest associated TCRs, DRB1 alleles the most. Associated with HLA alleles at 0.05 false discovery rate in a later analysis were some 16,000 TCR beta sequences.

Sequencing was done on a sample of PBMCs. This TCR was sampled from a male donor in good health and CMV-seronegative. The rearrangement joins TRBV9 to TRBJ1-6; D is undetermined. CDR3 DNA: TGTGCCAGCAGCGTAGATCCAAATTCACCCCTCCACTTT. It encodes CASSVDPNSPLHF.